Presented here are 7 T cell receptor beta chains from one specimen sequenced in a study of control samples from healthy donors and cancer patients. The assay was immunoSEQ multiplex PCR, and TCRdb's table has in-frame clones only and misses some. The table lists tens of thousands of clones, about 87% of them singletons. Input material: PBMCs. These receptors all stem from a woman aged 60 to 75 with head and neck cancer.

This clone was recorded once. The chain links TRBV28 to TRBJ2-1; no clear D gene. Trimming removed 2 bases at V and 10 bases at J, with 12 bases between. Germline CDR1 MDHEN, CDR2 SYDVKM. This CDR3 spans 13 amino acids. The CDR3 DNA is TGTGCCAGCAGTTTACCTCCGACCCGGGAGCAGTTCTTC. This encodes CASSLPPTREQFF.

This sequence joins TRBV7-9 and TRBJ2-5; weak D call: TRBD2 (6 bases). V was clipped by 1 base and J by 5 bases, with 23 bases between them. This CDR3 contains 18 residues. In germline, CDR1 is SEHNR, CDR2 FQNEAQ (reference sequence). Written as DNA, the CDR3 is TGTGCCAGCAGCTTAGGACGTCCGGGGGAGCGAGCCTGGGAGACCCAGTACTTC. It yields the protein CASSLGRPGERAWETQYF.

This sequence joins TRBV27 and TRBJ2-7, with D tentatively TRBD1 (6 bases). The germline V gene has CDR1 MNHEY and CDR2 SMNVEV (reference sequence). The CDR3 extends over 14 amino acids. V lost 2 bases to trimming and J lost 2 bases, with 10 bases between them. CDR3 bases: TGTGCCAGCAGTTTACAGGCAGGGGCCTACGAGCAGTACTTC. Translated, it gives CASSLQAGAYEQYF.

The chain links TRBV7-2 to TRBJ1-4, with 7 bases lining up with TRBD1. CDR1 and CDR2 (germline): SGHTA, FQGNSA. V was clipped by 3 bases and J by 2 bases; unmatched bases: 6. The CDR3 covers 16 residues. The CDR3 spells CASSLGETGTNEKLFF. The CDR3 DNA follows: TGTGCCAGCAGCTTGGGGGAGACAGGGACTAATGAAAAACTGTTTTTT.

The chain uses TRBV27 and TRBJ2-7; the match to TRBD1 covers 8 bases. The V and J ends lost 8 bases and 6 bases, in that order; junction bases with no gene match: 12. The CDR3 runs to 14 residues. Germline V gene data show CDR1 as MNHEY and CDR2 as SMNVEV (reference sequence). The CDR3 DNA sequence: TGTGCCAGCGGAAAGCAGGGGGCTTCTCGCGAGCAGTACTTC. It translates to CASGKQGASREQYF.

The chain employs TRBV21-1 and TRBJ2-1; the DNA was not compared with TRBD2, the D call given in the table. TRBV21-1 is a known pseudogene. The CDR3 spans 15 residues. CDR3 sequence: CASSPNNESGDEQFF. CDR3 DNA: TGTGCCAGCAGCCCTAACAACGAGTCGGGGGATGAGCAGTTCTTC.

The chain is built from TRBV29-1 and TRBJ2-7, with 13 bases identical to TRBD2. CDR1 and CDR2 (germline): SQVTM, ANQGSEA. The V and J ends lost 6 bases and 2 bases, in that order; junction bases with no gene match: 4. This CDR3 has 14 amino acids. The CDR3 protein is CSVALAGGPYEQYF. CDR3 nucleotides: TGCAGCGTCGCACTAGCGGGAGGGCCCTACGAGCAGTACTTC.